These 27 T cell receptor beta chains share one sample of origin, sequenced in a study of CD8+ T cells in alopecia areata. The treatment here: oral pan-JAK inhibitor, 5-10 mg twice daily. Once RNA had been extracted, it was reverse transcribed into cDNA to act as the sequencing template. The repertoire was sequenced with immunoSEQ multiplex PCR; TCRdb's copy has only in-frame clones and lacks some. The sample comprises 110,000 or so clones, 56% of which are singletons, and 3% to 4% rests with the top ten. The specimen was CD4+ T cells sorted from blood, collected at week 24, from a patient treated with tofacitinib. Source of these receptors: a human donor with alopecia areata.

The CDR3 sequence: CASSLGPGSYEQYF. Written as DNA, the CDR3 is TGCGCCAGCAGCTTGGGTCCGGGCTCCTACGAGCAGTACTTC. The chain uses TRBV5-1 and TRBJ2-7; D gene unclear. The CDR3 loop spans 14 amino acids. The germline V gene has CDR1 SGHRS and CDR2 YFSETQ. Deletions cut 0 bases from V and 0 bases from J, with 7 bases between.

The chain has TRBV7-2 and TRBJ2-6; possible D gene TRBD1, 6 bases. Trimming removed 1 base at V and 4 bases at J, with 14 bases between. From germline, CDR1 is SGHTA and CDR2 FQGNSA. The CDR3 is 17 residues long. The CDR3 spells CASSLGIRGMGANVLTF. The CDR3, as DNA: TGTGCCAGCAGCTTAGGCATCAGGGGCATGGGGGCCAACGTCCTGACTTTC.

The rearrangement joins TRBV4-2 to TRBJ2-4, with a tentative D call TRBD1 (6 bases). Germline values: CDR1 LGHNA, CDR2 YNFKEQ. V lost 8 bases to trimming and J lost 3 bases, with 20 bases between them. This CDR3 is built from 16 residues. CDR3 in DNA: TGTGCCAGCCAAGACCTCCTTAGGGGGTACAAAAACATTCAGTACTTC. It codes for CASQDLLRGYKNIQYF.

The V call is TRBV2, the J call TRBJ2-7; possible D gene TRBD1, 6 bases. V was trimmed by 2 bases and J by 6 bases, leaving 11 bases between them. The CDR3 has 13 residues. Germline loops: CDR1 SNHLY, CDR2 FYNNEI. DNA for the CDR3: TGTGCCAGCAGTGAATTAGGGGGTGTCGAGCAGTACTTC. As protein: CASSELGGVEQYF.

The chain employs TRBV23-1 and TRBJ1-4; no clear D. TRBV23-1 is assigned to the ORF class and has an uncertain function. V dropped 2 bases and J dropped 7 bases, with 14 bases sitting between them. This CDR3 has 15 amino acids. This CDR3 reads CASSQGEPLTEKLFF. In nucleotides, the CDR3 is TGCGCCAGCAGTCAAGGGGAGCCCTTAACTGAAAAACTGTTTTTT.

There are a few counts of this clone. This chain joins TRBV19 and TRBJ1-4; 9 bases fit TRBD1. With V trimmed by 8 bases and J by 4 bases, 2 bases remained unmatched. Germline CDR1 reads LNHDA; CDR2 reads SQIVND (reference sequence). This CDR3 has 13 amino acids. The CDR3 here is CASRDRVNEKLFF. The DNA for the CDR3 is TGTGCCAGTCGGGACAGGGTTAATGAAAAACTGTTTTTT.

The table lists this clone with a few counts. The CDR3 DNA is TGTGCCTGGAGTCCAGGACAAGGGGTCTATGGCTACACCTTC. Amino acid sequence: CAWSPGQGVYGYTF. The chain recombines TRBV30 with TRBJ1-2; tentative D call: TRBD1 (5 bases). Germline loops: CDR1 GTSNPN, CDR2 SVGIG (reference sequence). The V end lost 2 bases, the J end lost 4 bases, and 14 bases lay between the germline ends. The CDR3 contains 14 residues.

The chain couples TRBV28 to TRBJ2-7; 7 nucleotides align to TRBD2. The CDR3 has 16 amino acids. CDR1 and CDR2 (germline): MDHEN, SYDVKM. The ends lost 5 bases at V and 4 bases at J; junction bases unmatched: 14. The CDR3 here is CASSPTAGRSGYEQYF. DNA for the CDR3: TGTGCCAGCAGTCCCACTGCCGGGAGGAGTGGGTACGAGCAGTACTTC.

This chain uses TRBV5-1 with TRBJ2-2, with D perhaps assigned TRBD1 or TRBD2 (5 bases each). The germline V gene has CDR1 SGHRS and CDR2 YFSETQ. The CDR3 covers 14 residues. V lost 7 bases, J lost 7 bases, and 17 bases lay in between. Here the CDR3 DNA reads TGCGCCAGCCGATGGGGGATTAATGGCGGGGAGCTGTTTTTT. It specifies CASRWGINGGELFF.

This clone was detected a few times. DNA of the CDR3: TGTGCCATCAGTGAGTCGGGGACAGAAAATGAAAAACTGTTTTTT. It translates to CAISESGTENEKLFF. The chain uses TRBV10-3 and TRBJ1-4; TRBD1 matches 7 bases. The CDR3 totals 15 residues. CDR1 and CDR2 from the germline V gene are ENHRY and SYGVKD. V was clipped by 0 bases and J by 5 bases; unmatched bases: 3.

This clone was observed a handful of times. The chain carries TRBV6-1 and TRBJ1-5; the match to TRBD1 covers 8 bases. This CDR3 spans 14 amino acids. V dropped 5 bases and J dropped 5; count of bases not matched to a gene: 5. Looked up from germline, CDR1 is MNHNS and CDR2 is SASEGT. The CDR3 loop is CASSITGGDQPQHF. The CDR3 bases are TGTGCCAGCAGTATTACAGGGGGAGATCAGCCCCAGCATTTT.

This chain links TRBV6-5 with TRBJ2-7; 9 nucleotides align to TRBD1. V shed 2 bases, J shed 0 bases, and the junction held 2 bases outside the gene matches. The CDR3 has 15 residues. Germline-derived CDR1 and CDR2 are MNHEY and SVGAGI. The chain's CDR3 is CASSYGTGSSYEQYF. The CDR3 DNA follows: TGTGCCAGCAGTTACGGGACAGGGAGCTCCTACGAGCAGTACTTC.

This clone showed up just a few times. The V and J genes are TRBV6-5 and TRBJ2-1, with TRBD2 as a possible D gene (5 bases). This CDR3 is built from 14 residues. Trimming left V 4 bases short and J 4 bases short, with 11 bases between. Germline loops: CDR1 MNHEY, CDR2 SVGAGI. The CDR3 loop is CASSLTPGYNEQFF. In DNA, the CDR3 is TGTGCCAGCAGTTTAACCCCGGGGTACAATGAGCAGTTCTTC.

The V and J genes are TRBV19 and TRBJ1-5; a possible D gene is TRBD1 (6 bases). CDR1 LNHDA and CDR2 SQIVND come from the germline V gene (reference sequence). The CDR3 runs 14 residues. V was trimmed by 9 bases and J by 0 bases, leaving 12 bases between them. The CDR3 is CASYDRNSNQPQHF. CDR3 DNA: TGTGCCAGCTACGACAGGAATAGCAATCAGCCCCAGCATTTT.

V usage is TRBV15 and J usage is TRBJ2-3, with 10 bases that match TRBD1. The germline CDR1 and CDR2 sequences are LNHNV and YYDKDF (reference sequence). The CDR3 length is 16 residues. The ends lost 1 base at V and 0 bases at J; junction bases unmatched: 1. The CDR3 region is CATSRGDRGSTDTQYF. In DNA, the CDR3 is TGTGCCACCAGCAGAGGGGACAGGGGAAGCACAGATACGCAGTATTTT.

This chain joins TRBV7-2 and TRBJ2-7; maybe TRBD2 (6 bases). CDR3 length equals 12 residues. From germline, CDR1 is SGHTA and CDR2 FQGNSA. V dropped 4 bases and J dropped 9 bases, with 13 bases sitting between them. Written as DNA, the CDR3 is TGTGCCAGCAGCTCCGGTTCGCGGGGGCAGTACTTC. It specifies CASSSGSRGQYF.

The gene calls are TRBV4-3 and TRBJ2-5; D is tentatively TRBD1 or TRBD2 (6 bases each). CDR1 is LGHNA, CDR2 YSLEER, per germline. The CDR3 has 15 amino acids. The V end was cut by 4 bases, the J end by 4 bases, with 16 bases between. The CDR3 region is CASSPSRGAGETQYF. The CDR3 DNA follows: TGCGCCAGCAGCCCCTCGAGGGGGGCAGGAGAGACCCAGTACTTC.

This clone was found a few times. The rearrangement links TRBV2 to TRBJ1-2; possible D gene TRBD1, 6 bases. Germline V lookup: CDR1 SNHLY, CDR2 FYNNEI. This CDR3 comprises 14 residues. Trimming removed 5 bases at V and 1 base at J, with 11 bases between. The CDR3 sequence is CASSPGTSNYGYTF. The DNA of the CDR3 is TGTGCCAGCAGTCCCGGGACAAGTAACTATGGCTACACCTTC.

A word on this clone: Different DNA sequences within this sample yield the same CDR3. The genes are TRBV30 and TRBJ1-2, with D uncertain. CDR1 is GTSNPN and CDR2 is SVGIG in the germline V gene (reference sequence). The CDR3 loop spans 11 amino acids. V was clipped by 0 bases and J by 5 bases, with 4 bases between them. DNA of the CDR3: TGTGCCTGGAGTGTTAGTTATGGCTACACCTTC. The encoded protein is CAWSVSYGYTF.

This chain connects TRBV4-3 to TRBJ1-6; D is ambiguous. The germline V gene has CDR1 LGHNA and CDR2 YSLEER. This CDR3 is 13 amino acids long. Trimming removed 0 bases at V and 15 bases at J, with 12 bases between. CDR3: CASSQDFGKLLHF. The CDR3 DNA reads as TGCGCCAGCAGCCAAGATTTTGGGAAACTCCTCCACTTT.

V usage is TRBV19 and J usage is TRBJ2-6; D possibly matches TRBD1 or TRBD2 (5 bases each). CDR3 length: 15 residues. Germline V lookup: CDR1 LNHDA, CDR2 SQIVND (reference sequence). Trimming removed 1 base from V and 2 bases from J, with 6 bases in between. CDR3 DNA sequence: TGTGCCAGTAGTATAGGAGGGGCTGGGGCCAACGTCCTGACTTTC. This translates into CASSIGGAGANVLTF.

This clone was seen more than once but under ten times. This chain joins TRBV4-3 and TRBJ2-5; 13 bases fit TRBD2. Germline assignment: CDR1 LGHNA and CDR2 YSLEER. The J segment lost 2 bases and the V segment lost 3 bases, leaving 3 bases of the junction unmatched. The CDR3 is made up of 16 amino acids. CDR3 sequence: CASSHGTSGVQETQYF. The CDR3 bases are TGCGCCAGCAGCCACGGGACTAGCGGGGTTCAAGAGACCCAGTACTTC.

The CDR3 here is CAWSRDSLYNSPLHF. The CDR3 DNA sequence: TGTGCCTGGAGCCGGGACAGCTTATATAATTCACCCCTCCACTTT. The chain uses TRBV30 and TRBJ1-6, with 7 bases fitting TRBD1. Germline V gene sequence: CDR1 GTSNPN, CDR2 SVGIG (reference sequence). The CDR3 spans 15 residues. V gave up 3 bases and J gave up 4 bases; unmatched junction bases: 6. The full variable domain, with the rest looked up from reference TRBV30 and TRBJ1-6, is SQTIHQWPATLVQPVGSPLSLECTVEGTSNPNLYWYRQAAGRGLQLLFYSVGIGQISSEVPQNLSASRPQDRQFILSSKKLLLSDSGFYLCAWSRDSLYNSPLHFGNGTRLTVT.

This clone was counted a few times. CDR3 protein: CASRPPGQLNSPLHF. The CDR3 DNA reads as TGTGCCAGCAGACCACCGGGACAGCTTAATTCACCCCTCCACTTT. The chain links TRBV6-5 to TRBJ1-6, with 7 bases matching TRBD1. V was pared by 6 bases and J by 6 bases, with 8 bases of the junction left unmatched. The germline CDR1 and CDR2 sequences are MNHEY and SVGAGI. This CDR3 contains 15 residues.

A few counts support this clone. The V call is TRBV6-5, the J call TRBJ1-1, with 7 bases identical to TRBD1. The CDR3 totals 13 residues. V was clipped by 10 bases and J by 7 bases; unmatched bases: 12. Germline values: CDR1 MNHEY, CDR2 SVGAGI. The CDR3 DNA follows: TGTGCCATCAGCCGGGACAGCTACGATGAAGCTTTCTTT. Translating gives CAISRDSYDEAFF.

The rearrangement uses TRBV7-2 and TRBJ2-5, with D possibly being TRBD1 or TRBD2 (5 bases each). The CDR3 contains 15 residues. Trimming removed 5 bases from V and 2 bases from J, with 15 bases in between. Germline CDR1 reads SGHTA; CDR2 reads FQGNSA. DNA for the CDR3: TGTGCCAGCAGCGCCGGGGTGGGACGGCAAGAGACCCAGTACTTC. Amino acids: CASSAGVGRQETQYF.

This chain joins TRBV4-1 and TRBJ2-5; D remains unclear. CDR1 is MGHRA, CDR2 YSYEKL, per germline. This CDR3 is built from 16 residues. V lost 4 bases to trimming and J lost 2 bases, with 17 bases between them. CDR3 nucleotides: TGCGCCAGCAGCCCATCTCGAGGACGTACGCAAGAGACCCAGTACTTC. Protein product: CASSPSRGRTQETQYF.